What follows are 15 T cell receptor beta chains derived from one specimen sequenced in a study of human T cells and chemical hapten exposure. Time point noted: patch test 1, 2 weeks after DPC sensitization. Sample treatment: therapeutic diphenylcyclopropenone sensitization with weekly scalp DPC. One entry per CDR3 protein results from TCRdb running MiXCR on the RACE reads. The sample includes 300,000 to 350,000 distinct CDR3 sequences, around 7% seen only once; the top ten take about 8%. Sequenced here: whole blood, sampled in connection with sensitization to the hapten diphenylcyclopropenone (DPC). These receptors were taken from a woman aged 18-29 years with alopecia areata. Some clones in this sample may be carry-over from other donors' samples.

With respect to this clonotype: A single base separates this from a much larger clone, so it may be a read error. The chain combines TRBV28 with TRBJ2-3, with D tentatively TRBD1 or TRBD2 (6 bases each). Germline V gives CDR1 MDHEN, CDR2 SYDVKM. The CDR3 contains 12 residues. V lost 5 bases and J 13 bases, leaving 16 bases between the germline ends. The CDR3 loop is CASSPEGVSKYF. The CDR3 DNA sequence: TGTGCCAGCAGTCCGGAGGGGGTTTCGAAGTATTTT.

This clonotype was seen only a few times. The chain is built from TRBV28 and TRBJ2-6, with 9 nucleotides matching TRBD1. The CDR3 is made up of 16 amino acids. From germline, CDR1 is MDHEN and CDR2 SYDVKM. J was trimmed by 0 bases and V by 8 bases; bases with no gene match: 5. In DNA, the CDR3 is TGTGCCAGCGGGACAGGGCCCTCCTCTGGGGCCAACGTCCTGACTTTC. Protein sequence: CASGTGPSSGANVLTF.

This clonotype was detected ten times or more. The chain carries TRBV29-1 and TRBJ1-2; D gene unclear. The CDR3 consists of 11 residues. V gave up 1 base and J gave up 4 bases, with 4 bases separating them. Germline CDR1 SQVTM, CDR2 ANQGSEA. The CDR3 reads CSVEGFYGYTF. CDR3 bases: TGCAGCGTTGAAGGTTTCTATGGCTACACCTTC.

This clonotype was recorded many times. The CDR3 region has the DNA TGTGCCAGCAGCTCCGACAGATACTATGGCTACACCTTC. Amino acid sequence: CASSSDRYYGYTF. V is TRBV7-9 and J is TRBJ1-2; TRBD1 might be the D (5 bases). The V gene's germline CDR1 is SEHNR and CDR2 FQNEAQ (reference sequence). Trimming removed 4 bases at V and 3 bases at J, with 9 bases between. The CDR3 spans 13 residues.

This clonotype showed up many times. V gene TRBV7-2 combines with J gene TRBJ2-4; a possible D gene is TRBD1 (6 bases). This CDR3 is 17 amino acids long. V was clipped by 1 base and J by 7 bases, with 20 bases between them. Germline CDR1 SGHTA, CDR2 FQGNSA. The chain's CDR3 is CASSLVPGAARGNIQYF. DNA for the CDR3: TGTGCCAGCAGCTTAGTGCCAGGGGCTGCGAGGGGTAACATTCAGTACTTC. Complete variable domain (other parts from reference TRBV7-2 and TRBJ2-4): GAGVSQSPSNKVTEKGKDVELRCDPISGHTALYWYRQSLGQGLEFLIYFQGNSAPDKSGLPSDRFSAERTGGSVSTLTIQRTQQEDSAVYLCASSLVPGAARGNIQYFGAGTRLSVL.

This clonotype was recorded many times. V usage is TRBV6-5 and J usage is TRBJ1-2; D might be TRBD1 (5 bases). The V end was cut by 4 bases, the J end by 0 bases, with 9 bases between. The CDR3 has 14 residues. CDR1 is MNHEY, CDR2 SVGAGI, per germline. CDR3 in amino acids: CASSSGPSNYGYTF. The CDR3 DNA reads TGTGCCAGCAGTTCGGGACCCTCTAACTATGGCTACACCTTC.

This clonotype was seen at least ten times. V usage is TRBV12-3 or TRBV12-4 and J usage is TRBJ2-3; D not certain. V was pared by 3 bases and J by 4 bases, with 8 bases between. The CDR3 length is 13 residues. CDR3 region: CASSFQLPDTQYF. CDR3 nucleotide sequence: TGTGCCAGCAGTTTTCAGCTCCCAGATACGCAGTATTTT.

The chain couples TRBV29-1 to TRBJ2-3; 9 bases map to TRBD1. This CDR3 is 13 amino acids long. CDR1 SQVTM and CDR2 ANQGSEA come from the germline V gene. V shed 5 bases, J shed 6 bases, and the junction held 6 bases outside the gene matches. The CDR3 loop is CSVIGQGIDTQYF. In DNA form, the CDR3 reads TGCAGCGTTATCGGACAGGGGATTGATACGCAGTATTTT.

The chain joins TRBV6-2 or TRBV6-3 to TRBJ1-5; 8 positions match TRBD1. The ends lost 5 bases at V and 2 bases at J; junction bases unmatched: 11. The length of the CDR3 is 17 residues. CDR1 and CDR2 from the germline V gene are MNHEY and SVGEGT. The CDR3 spells CASSIGQGAVGNQPQHF. CDR3 sequence (DNA): TGTGCCAGCAGTATTGGGCAGGGGGCGGTGGGCAATCAGCCCCAGCATTTT.

Many counts were recorded for this clonotype. The chain recombines TRBV5-8 with TRBJ1-5; D possibly corresponds to TRBD1 (6 bases). CDR3 length: 17 residues. Germline assignment: CDR1 SGHTS and CDR2 YDEGEE. V lost 1 base to trimming and J lost 0 bases, with 14 bases between them. DNA for the CDR3: TGTGCCAGCAGCTTGACAGGGAGGGGGTATAGCAATCAGCCCCAGCATTTT. Translation gives CASSLTGRGYSNQPQHF.

This sequence joins TRBV3-1 and TRBJ2-1; D gene unclear. The CDR3 loop spans 15 amino acids. The V gene's germline CDR1 is LGHDT and CDR2 YNNKEL (reference sequence). Trimming left V 4 bases short and J 1 base short, with 11 bases between. The CDR3 here is CASSLYLLSYNEQFF. Written as DNA, the CDR3 is TGTGCCAGCAGCCTTTATTTACTTTCCTACAATGAGCAGTTCTTC.

This clonotype was observed a few times. V usage is TRBV20-1 and J usage is TRBJ2-5, with D perhaps TRBD1 or TRBD2 (5 bases each). The V end lost 2 bases, the J end lost 9 bases, and 16 bases lay between the germline ends. CDR3 length: 13 amino acids. CDR1 DFQATT and CDR2 SNEGSKA come from the germline V gene (reference sequence). This CDR3 is CSARNTGRGAQYF. The CDR3, as DNA: TGCAGTGCTAGAAACACCGGGCGAGGGGCCCAGTACTTC.

In this sample, this clonotype turned up a few times. The CDR3 region is CAISNKEISTDTQYF. CDR3 nucleotide sequence: TGTGCCATCAGCAACAAGGAAATTAGCACAGATACGCAGTATTTT. The J gene is TRBJ2-3, the V gene TRBV10-3, with no clear D. Germline V gives CDR1 ENHRY, CDR2 SYGVKD. Trimming shortened V by 6 bases and J by 0 bases, and 13 bases separated the two germline ends. This CDR3 is built from 15 residues.

This clonotype was detected a few times. V usage is TRBV7-9 and J usage is TRBJ1-2, with D perhaps TRBD1 (6 bases). This CDR3 is 14 amino acids long. Germline lookup yields CDR1 SEHNR and CDR2 FQNEAQ (reference sequence). Deletions cut 5 bases from V and 4 bases from J, with 14 bases between. The CDR3 spells CASSRLQGAYGYTF. In DNA form, the CDR3 reads TGTGCCAGCAGCCGACTACAGGGAGCCTATGGCTACACCTTC.

The genes are TRBV28 and TRBJ1-1; tentative D call: TRBD1 (5 bases). CDR1 is MDHEN and CDR2 is SYDVKM in the germline V gene. This CDR3 spans 14 amino acids. V lost 6 bases to trimming and J lost 8 bases, with 19 bases between them. The CDR3 is CASSKPGRLLEAFF. CDR3 DNA: TGTGCCAGCAGCAAGCCGGGACGGCTCTTGGAAGCTTTCTTT.